The 30 T cell receptor beta chains presented below share a single source sample, sequenced in a study of beta chain features in type 1 diabetes. Whole-study findings and limits: When Type 1 diabetes patients were examined, their TCRB CDR3s proved moderately but significantly shorter in all four CD4+ subsets.

The sequenced template was cDNA made from the entire isolated RNA. Clones were read by immunoSEQ multiplex PCR, and TCRdb kept only the in-frame ones, dropping some. The sample has under 850,000 clones, 13% seen once. For these receptors, no antigen is known. Sequencing was carried out using naive CD4+ T cells from blood. These receptors were obtained from a man younger than 35 with type 1 diabetes.

This chain links TRBV2 with TRBJ2-6; 11 positions match TRBD2. The CDR3 extends over 14 amino acids. V lost 4 bases and J lost 15; bases outside the gene matches: 8. CDR1 and CDR2 (germline): SNHLY, FYNNEI. The CDR3 nucleotides are TGTGCCAGCAGTGGCTTACTAGCGGGGGCATACCTGACTTTC. Encoded protein: CASSGLLAGAYLTF.

The chain recombines TRBV2 with TRBJ2-3; the match to TRBD1 covers 9 bases. The CDR3 loop spans 13 amino acids. Germline trimming cut 5 bases from V and 4 bases from J; bases unmatched to any gene: 1. The germline V gene encodes CDR1 SNHLY and CDR2 FYNNEI. CDR3 in DNA: TGTGCCAGCAGTACAGGGGGCGCAGATACGCAGTATTTT. The encoded protein is CASSTGGADTQYF.

CDR3 protein: CASSTRQGSGNTIYF. The CDR3 nucleotides are TGTGCCAGCAGCACCAGACAGGGGTCTGGAAACACCATATATTTT. The chain carries TRBV9 and TRBJ1-3; TRBD1 matches 8 bases. The CDR3 totals 15 residues. The J segment lost 1 base and the V segment lost 4 bases, leaving 4 bases of the junction unmatched. Germline CDR1 reads SGDLS; CDR2 reads YYNGEE. The variable domain in full, completed from reference TRBV9 and TRBJ1-3, reads DSGVTQTPKHLITATGQRVTLRCSPRSGDLSVYWYQQSLDQGLQFLIQYYNGEERAKGNILERFSAQQFPDLHSELNLSSLELGDSALYFCASSTRQGSGNTIYFGEGSWLTVV.

The chain has TRBV13 and TRBJ1-2; no reliable D call. Germline V gene data show CDR1 as PRHDT and CDR2 as FYEKMQ (reference sequence). Trimming cost V 5 bases and J 8 bases, with 15 bases left between them. The CDR3 consists of 13 residues. The chain's CDR3 is CASSVSLSGGYTF. CDR3 nucleotides: TGTGCCAGCAGCGTGTCCCTTTCCGGAGGCTACACCTTC.

The genes are TRBV6-1 and TRBJ2-7; no clear D. The CDR3 sequence is 13 residues long. Trimming removed 7 bases from V and 4 bases from J, with 14 bases in between. Per the germline V gene, CDR1 is MNHNS and CDR2 is SASEGT. CDR3 nucleotide sequence: TGTGCCAGCAACGTGAACGGAAATTACGAGCAGTACTTC. Its translation: CASNVNGNYEQYF.

This clone occurred a few times. The CDR3 is CASSSPGPTGELFF. Here the CDR3 DNA reads TGTGCCAGCAGCTCTCCCGGACCCACCGGGGAGCTGTTTTTT. This chain links TRBV11-2 with TRBJ2-2; D ambiguous. V was pared by 4 bases and J by 4 bases, with 10 bases between. The CDR3 length is 14 residues. Germline loops: CDR1 SGHAT, CDR2 FQNNGV.

This clone has a handful of counts. The V gene is TRBV25-1, the J gene TRBJ2-1; D not resolved. Trimming removed 6 bases at V and 4 bases at J, with 7 bases between. Germline V gene data show CDR1 as MGHDK and CDR2 as SYGVNS. The CDR3 has 12 residues. For the CDR3, the DNA is TGTGCCAGCAGCTATCTATACAATGAGCAGTTCTTC. Its translation is CASSYLYNEQFF.

About this clone itself: The same CDR3 also results from other DNA sequences found in this sample. The chain uses TRBV18 and TRBJ1-2, with 8 bases matching TRBD1. V gave up 3 bases and J gave up 4 bases; unmatched junction bases: 4. CDR1 is KGHSH, CDR2 LQKENI, per germline. The CDR3 loop spans 14 amino acids. The CDR3 spells CASSPPTGGYGYTF. CDR3 DNA sequence: TGTGCCAGCTCACCCCCTACAGGGGGCTATGGCTACACCTTC.

This clone has only a few counts. The chain joins TRBV5-6 to TRBJ1-2; 11 bases align to TRBD1. The trim removed 4 bases at V and 2 bases at J, leaving 1 base unmatched. The CDR3 runs 14 residues. Germline CDR1 is SGHDT and CDR2 is YYEEEE. The DNA of the CDR3 is TGTGCCAGCAGCCGGGACAGGGGGAACTATGGCTACACCTTC. Translated, it gives CASSRDRGNYGYTF.

The CDR3 DNA is TGTGCCGGCATCCTCACAGGAACCTATGGCTACACCTTC. Translated: CAGILTGTYGYTF. The rearrangement joins TRBV30 to TRBJ1-2, with D perhaps matching TRBD1 (5 bases). The V gene's germline CDR1 is GTSNPN and CDR2 SVGIG (reference sequence). The CDR3 totals 13 residues. V was pared by 8 bases and J by 4 bases, with 17 bases between. Based on the CDR3 plus reference TRBV30 and TRBJ1-2, the full variable domain is SQTIHQWPATLVQPVGSPLSLECTVEGTSNPNLYWYRQAAGRGLQLLFYSVGIGQISSEVPQNLSASRPQDRQFILSSKKLLLSDSGFYLCAGILTGTYGYTFGSGTRLTVV.

This clone appeared a few times. V is TRBV7-9 and J is TRBJ2-2; D gene ambiguous. Trimming shortened V by 1 base and J by 4 bases, and 13 bases separated the two germline ends. The germline gives CDR1 SEHNR, CDR2 FQNEAQ (reference sequence). The CDR3 consists of 16 residues. CDR3 bases: TGTGCCAGCAGCTTAGACTCTGACGGACCCACCGGGGAGCTGTTTTTT. Translated: CASSLDSDGPTGELFF.

This sequence joins TRBV18 and TRBJ1-1; tentatively, D is TRBD1 (6 bases). The V end lost 3 bases, the J end lost 7 bases, and 9 bases lay between the germline ends. The CDR3 consists of 12 residues. Germline V gene lookup returns CDR1 KGHSH and CDR2 LQKENI. This chain's CDR3 is CASSPVTGEAFF. CDR3 sequence (DNA): TGTGCCAGCTCACCGGTGACAGGTGAAGCTTTCTTT.

The chain uses TRBV6-5 and TRBJ2-3; 11 bases match TRBD2. The CDR3 has 15 residues. J lost 6 bases, V lost 6 bases, and 8 bases had no gene match. Germline V gives CDR1 MNHEY, CDR2 SVGAGI. CDR3 amino acids: CASSTEPSGGDTQYF. The DNA of the CDR3 is TGTGCCAGCAGCACGGAACCTAGCGGGGGGGATACGCAGTATTTT.

This clone was detected a few times. The chain uses TRBV10-1 and TRBJ1-2; weak D call: TRBD1 (5 bases). V was cut by 6 bases and J by 7 bases, with 9 bases left in between. The CDR3 length is 11 residues. The germline CDR1 and CDR2 sequences are WNHNN and SYGVQD (reference sequence). The CDR3, as DNA: TGCGCCAGCAGCCCAGGGTTTGGCTACACCTTC. This gives the protein CASSPGFGYTF.

There are a few counts of this clone. Other DNA sequences in the same sample also yield this CDR3. The chain has TRBV20-1 and TRBJ1-2; weak D call: TRBD1 (6 bases). Germline V gene sequence: CDR1 DFQATT, CDR2 SNEGSKA (reference sequence). The length of the CDR3 is 10 residues. Trimming cost V 5 bases and J 6 bases, with 7 bases left between them. CDR3: CSASGDGYTF. The CDR3 nucleotides are TGCAGTGCTTCAGGGGATGGCTACACCTTC.

This clone was seen a few times. The chain uses TRBV14 and TRBJ1-5, with a tentative D call TRBD1 (5 bases). Trimming pared 1 base from V and 2 bases from J, leaving 15 bases between. Germline CDR1 and CDR2: SGHDN and FVKESK. The length of the CDR3 is 17 residues. CDR3 bases: TGTGCCAGCAGCCAAGTTGTGTGGGACTGCGGCAATCAGCCCCAGCATTTT. Protein sequence: CASSQVVWDCGNQPQHF.

This clone appeared a few times. The V gene is TRBV30, the J gene TRBJ2-7; perhaps TRBD1 as D (6 bases). CDR1 GTSNPN and CDR2 SVGIG come from the germline V gene (reference sequence). This CDR3 contains 17 residues. V dropped 2 bases and J dropped 0 bases, with 20 bases sitting between them. CDR3 in amino acids: CAWSPSLTGTTSYEQYF. The CDR3, as DNA: TGTGCCTGGAGTCCATCCTTGACCGGGACAACCTCCTACGAGCAGTACTTC.

This clone occurred a few times. The gene calls are TRBV28 and TRBJ2-7; TRBD2 matches 7 bases. With V trimmed by 7 bases and J by 0 bases, 6 bases remained unmatched. Germline V CDR1 and CDR2: MDHEN, SYDVKM. The CDR3 contains 14 residues. CDR3 in DNA: TGTGCCAGCACCCCGGGGGACTACTCCTACGAGCAGTACTTC. It codes for CASTPGDYSYEQYF.

This clone appeared a few times. V usage is TRBV4-2 and J usage is TRBJ2-4; 11 bases match TRBD2. This CDR3 region has 15 residues. In germline, CDR1 is LGHNA, CDR2 YNFKEQ. V lost 3 bases, J lost 6 bases, and 4 bases stayed unmatched. The CDR3 is CASSQGLAGGNIQYF. The CDR3 DNA reads as TGTGCCAGCAGCCAGGGTCTAGCGGGGGGAAACATTCAGTACTTC.

The gene calls are TRBV2 and TRBJ1-1; D is unresolved. V was shortened by 4 bases and J by 10 bases, with 19 bases between the two germline ends. Germline CDR1 and CDR2: SNHLY and FYNNEI. The CDR3 runs to 14 residues. CDR3 DNA sequence: TGTGCCAGCAGTGTCGAGGGTTCCCAGAACCGAGCTTTCTTT. Translation: CASSVEGSQNRAFF. The full variable domain, rest sourced from reference TRBV2 and TRBJ1-1, is EPEVTQTPSHQVTQMGQEVILRCVPISNHLYFYWYRQILGQKVEFLVSFYNNEISEKSEIFDDQFSVERPDGSNFTLKIRSTKLEDSAMYFCASSVEGSQNRAFFGQGTRLTVV.

The rearrangement links TRBV28 to TRBJ2-3; D unclear. Germline V CDR1 and CDR2: MDHEN, SYDVKM. The V end lost 6 bases, the J end lost 5 bases, and 12 bases lay between the germline ends. The CDR3 runs 13 residues. The CDR3 reads CASSPRLEDTQYF. CDR3 bases: TGTGCCAGCAGCCCCCGACTGGAAGATACGCAGTATTTT.

The chain links TRBV4-1 to TRBJ2-2; D gene unclear. The CDR3 has 13 amino acids. Germline V lookup: CDR1 MGHRA, CDR2 YSYEKL. V lost 1 base and J lost 4, with 4 bases in between. The CDR3: CASSQVVTGELFF. The CDR3 bases are TGCGCCAGCAGCCAAGTAGTCACCGGGGAGCTGTTTTTT.

This clone was found a few times. The V and J genes are TRBV6-5 and TRBJ1-1, with D maybe TRBD1 (5 bases). Trimming shortened V by 0 bases and J by 5 bases, and 10 bases separated the two germline ends. This CDR3 is 14 amino acids long. Germline V lookup: CDR1 MNHEY, CDR2 SVGAGI. The CDR3 DNA is TGTGCCAGCAGTTACTCAAGGGGCCAGACTGAAGCTTTCTTT. Protein: CASSYSRGQTEAFF.

This clone occurred a few times. CDR3 bases: TGTGCCAGCAGTTACTCGAGGAGATTGAACACCGGGGAGCTGTTTTTT. This codes for CASSYSRRLNTGELFF. The rearrangement joins TRBV6-5 to TRBJ2-2; D not certain. V was pared by 0 bases and J by 1 base, with 9 bases between. The CDR3 length is 16 residues. Germline loops: CDR1 MNHEY, CDR2 SVGAGI.

V gene TRBV11-2 combines with J gene TRBJ2-1; no clear D gene. The germline V gene has CDR1 SGHAT and CDR2 FQNNGV. The ends were cut back, 4 bases at V and 7 bases at J, with 8 bases in the middle. The CDR3 covers 12 residues. The CDR3 spells CASSSQGNEQFF. DNA of the CDR3: TGTGCCAGCAGCTCCCAAGGGAATGAGCAGTTCTTC.

The gene calls are TRBV10-3 and TRBJ2-5; TRBD1 matches at 8 bases. The V gene end was trimmed by 0 bases and the J gene end by 2 bases; junction bases not matched to a gene: 2. This CDR3 region has 15 residues. Per the germline V gene, CDR1 is ENHRY and CDR2 is SYGVKD. DNA of the CDR3: TGTGCCATCAGTGAGTCTGACAGGGGACAAGAGACCCAGTACTTC. It encodes CAISESDRGQETQYF.

The gene calls are TRBV4-1 and TRBJ2-3; 7 nucleotides line up with TRBD2. The CDR3 consists of 18 residues. V lost 3 bases and J lost 5; bases outside the gene matches: 17. The germline gives CDR1 MGHRA, CDR2 YSYEKL. CDR3 in DNA: TGCGCCAGCAGCCATCTAGGGAGGGATCATGCGAATCGAGATACGCAGTATTTT. Amino acids: CASSHLGRDHANRDTQYF.

This chain uses TRBV10-3 with TRBJ2-7; possibly TRBD1 or TRBD2 for D (5 bases each). V was trimmed by 7 bases and J by 3 bases, leaving 16 bases between them. Germline V gene lookup returns CDR1 ENHRY and CDR2 SYGVKD. CDR3 size: 14 residues. In DNA, the CDR3 is TGTGCCATCACCCGGGACCCTACGATCTACGAGCAGTACTTC. Translation gives CAITRDPTIYEQYF.

V is TRBV4-2 and J is TRBJ1-6, with D possibly TRBD1 on 6 matching bases. This CDR3 has 16 amino acids. Trimming pared 1 base from V and 7 bases from J, leaving 14 bases between. Germline loops: CDR1 LGHNA, CDR2 YNFKEQ. CDR3 protein: CASSQAGEGYNSPLHF. In DNA, the CDR3 is TGTGCCAGCAGCCAAGCAGGGGAGGGGTACAATTCACCCCTCCACTTT.

CDR3 sequence: CASSLHNGGISYNEQFF. In DNA, the CDR3 is TGTGCCAGCAGCTTACATAACGGGGGTATCTCCTACAATGAGCAGTTCTTC. The rearrangement links TRBV7-2 to TRBJ2-1, with D perhaps matching TRBD2 (6 bases). Germline V lookup: CDR1 SGHTA, CDR2 FQGNSA. CDR3 size: 17 residues. The germline V and J ends were trimmed by 2 bases and 0 bases, with 14 bases remaining between them.